Shown below are 8 T cell receptor beta chains from a single sample sequenced in a study of blood T cells in healthy people across ages. Primed by a sample-barcoded 5' primer and a J-beta primer mix, a second PCR proceeded for roughly 6 to 12 cycles. TCRdb re-derived calls from the 5' RACE reads in MiXCR, one entry per CDR3 protein. The profile shows almost 1 million distinct CDR3 sequences, 45% to 60% of them singletons. Sequenced input: blood. These receptors were collected from a woman aged 55-69 years in good health.

This chain links TRBV4-1 with TRBJ2-4; D is undetermined. The tail of the sequence fits TRBJ2-7 better, so the J call may be wrong. CDR1 is MGHRA and CDR2 is YSYEKL in the germline V gene. The CDR3 runs to 14 residues. The chain's CDR3 is CASSQVLGISEQYF. The CDR3 coding sequence is TGCGCCAGCAGCCAAGTTCTAGGGATTAGCGAGCAGTACTTC.

J is TRBJ1-2 and V is TRBV10-3, with a tentative D call TRBD1 (6 bases). Trimming removed 10 bases at V and 10 bases at J, with 16 bases between. This CDR3 comprises 11 residues. Per the germline V gene, CDR1 is ENHRY and CDR2 is SYGVKD. CDR3 sequence (DNA): TGTGCCACCACGGGGGCCAGGGACTACACCTTC. Encoded protein: CATTGARDYTF.

V gene TRBV4-3 combines with J gene TRBJ2-7, with 13 nucleotides matching TRBD2. The CDR3 extends over 17 amino acids. Unmatched junction bases numbered 13, after V lost 4 bases and J lost 7 bases. The germline gives CDR1 LGHNA, CDR2 YSLEER. In nucleotides, the CDR3 is TGCGCCAGCAGCCCGAGGACTAGCGGGAGCTCCTACAATGAGCAGTACTTC. It codes for CASSPRTSGSSYNEQYF.

The chain combines TRBV6-2 or TRBV6-3 with TRBJ2-7, with 7 bases fitting TRBD2. The tail of the sequence fits TRBJ2-5 better, so the J call may be wrong. The CDR3 spans 15 residues. Germline V gives CDR1 MNHEY, CDR2 SVGEGT. The CDR3 DNA reads as TGTGCCAGCGGGACCTGGGAGGGAGAGATGGAGACCCAGTACTTC. Its protein is CASGTWEGEMETQYF.

The J gene is TRBJ2-5, the V gene TRBV20-1, with 10 nucleotides matching TRBD1. The CDR3 is 16 amino acids. V trimming: 0 bases; J trimming: 11 bases; junction bases outside the gene matches: 15. CDR1 and CDR2 from the germline V gene are DFQATT and SNEGSKA (reference sequence). This CDR3 is CSARDRPDRGQYQQYF. DNA for the CDR3: TGCAGTGCTAGAGATCGGCCCGACAGGGGGCAGTATCAGCAGTACTTC.

CDR3 nucleotides: TGTGCCATCAGTGCCGGGGGCCCGAACACTGAAGCTTTCTTT. Its protein product is CAISAGGPNTEAFF. The chain couples TRBV10-3 to TRBJ1-1, with D possibly matching TRBD1 (6 bases). The germline V gene encodes CDR1 ENHRY and CDR2 SYGVKD. V lost 4 bases to trimming and J lost 1 base, with 10 bases between them. The CDR3 has 14 residues.

This clonotype was counted only a few times. J is TRBJ2-1 and V is TRBV7-9, with 7 nucleotides matching TRBD2. The CDR3 runs 18 residues. V was pared by 5 bases and J by 1 base, with 14 bases of the junction left unmatched. Germline values: CDR1 SEHNR, CDR2 FQNEAQ (reference sequence). CDR3 sequence: CASSRRDYAGDSYNEQFF. The CDR3 DNA is TGTGCCAGCAGCCGCCGGGACTATGCGGGAGATTCCTACAATGAGCAGTTCTTC.

This chain connects TRBV5-1 to TRBJ2-5; D call uncertain. CDR1 and CDR2 (germline): SGHRS, YFSETQ. V shed 0 bases and J shed 4 bases, with 13 bases lying between them. The CDR3 spans 15 residues. For the CDR3, the DNA is TGCGCCAGCAGCTTGGCCGTCTCATTAAGAGAGACCCAGTACTTC. It specifies CASSLAVSLRETQYF.